This T cell receptor (beta chain) was captured in a study of cytomegalovirus exposure and HLA in healthy donors. Study conclusions and caveats: TRBV6-2, TRBV6-3 and other indistinguishable V segments were excluded.

The CDR3 extends over 17 amino acids. The germline CDR1 and CDR2 sequences are MGHRA and YSYEKL. V lost 3 bases, J lost 3 bases, and 21 bases lay in between. The primer mix had 60 Vbeta and 13 Jbeta primers. The method was immunoSEQ multiplex PCR; TCRdb's version includes in-frame clones alone and lacks a portion of them. The sample shows around 270,000 clones, roughly 80% of them seen only once. Note on this clone: What it recognizes is unknown.

The sample was PBMCs. This clonotype was sampled from a girl aged 2 to 10 in good health and CMV-seronegative. V gene TRBV4-1 combines with J gene TRBJ2-7, with D tentatively TRBD2 (6 bases). CDR3 protein: CASSQDGPREMLYEQYF. CDR3 coding DNA: TGCGCCAGCAGCCAGGATGGACCACGGGAGATGCTCTACGAGCAGTACTTC.